This T cell receptor beta chain originates from a study of blood T cell repertoires in COVID-19. Clones were read by immunoSEQ multiplex PCR, and TCRdb kept only the in-frame ones, dropping some. The sample shows 40,000 to 50,000 clones, roughly nine tenths of them seen only once. CDR1 and CDR2 (germline): MNHEY, SMNVEV (reference sequence). CDR3 length: 14 residues. The J segment lost 6 bases and the V segment lost 10 bases, leaving 11 bases of the junction unmatched. The receptor was isolated from a human donor in a cohort sampled during active COVID-19. J is TRBJ2-1 and V is TRBV27; 8 bases are shared with TRBD2. The material sequenced was peripheral blood. CDR3 in amino acids: CATGKGLAGNEQFF. DNA of the CDR3: TGTGCCACCGGTAAGGGGCTAGCGGGCAATGAGCAGTTCTTC.